Presented here are 13 T cell receptor beta chains from one specimen sequenced in a study of early T cells in non-severe SARS-CoV-2 infection. Using its own MiXCR run on the 5' RACE reads, TCRdb lists one record per CDR3 protein. Here the sample spans approximately 70,000 distinct CDR3 sequences, about 4.9% being singletons. Sequenced material: whole blood, taken at baseline. These receptors came from an adult who was a healthcare worker with PCR-confirmed SARS-CoV-2 infection or an uninfected control (not recorded which). The donor label of this sample is uncertain.

The table lists this clonotype with a few counts. V usage is TRBV10-3 and J usage is TRBJ2-5; D might be TRBD1 or TRBD2, each matching 5 bases. Trimming took 2 bases from V and 5 from J, leaving 9 bases between them. CDR3 length: 13 residues. Germline V gene data show CDR1 as ENHRY and CDR2 as SYGVKD. Here the CDR3 reads CAISEGGLETQYF. DNA for the CDR3: TGTGCCATCAGTGAGGGGGGTCTGGAGACCCAGTACTTC.

This clonotype was detected a few times. The rearrangement joins TRBV5-4 to TRBJ1-6; D remains ambiguous. Germline V gives CDR1 SGHNT, CDR2 YYREEE (reference sequence). V was clipped by 0 bases and J by 0 bases, with 10 bases between them. The CDR3 sequence is 17 residues long. DNA for the CDR3: TGTGCCAGCAGCTTGGAAGGGTCACGCTCCTATAATTCACCCCTCCACTTT. Its translation: CASSLEGSRSYNSPLHF.

This clonotype was seen a few times. The rearrangement uses TRBV6-2 or TRBV6-3 and TRBJ2-7, with 9 bases matching TRBD2. Per germline, CDR1 MNHEY and CDR2 SVGEGT. The CDR3 has 13 residues. J lost 3 bases, V lost 7 bases, and 4 bases had no gene match. CDR3 nucleotides: TGTGCCAGCACCCCTAGCGGGGTCTACGAGCAGTACTTC. It yields the protein CASTPSGVYEQYF.

This clonotype has at least ten counts. The V call is TRBV5-1, the J call TRBJ2-7; TRBD1 might be the D (5 bases). V was cut by 1 base and J by 5 bases, with 13 bases left in between. Per germline, CDR1 SGHRS and CDR2 YFSETQ. This CDR3 has 14 residues. CDR3 amino acids: CASSLFTQGDEQYF. In DNA form, the CDR3 reads TGCGCCAGCAGCTTGTTCACCCAAGGGGACGAGCAGTACTTC. The entire variable domain, with the rest obtained from reference TRBV5-1 and TRBJ2-7, is as follows: KAGVTQTPRYLIKTRGQQVTLSCSPISGHRSVSWYQQTPGQGLQFLFEYFSETQRNKGNFPGRFSGRQFSNSRSEMNVSTLELGDSALYLCASSLFTQGDEQYFGPGTRLTVT.

This clonotype has ten or more counts. The chain couples TRBV9 to TRBJ1-3, with D tentatively TRBD1 (5 bases). Looked up from germline, CDR1 is SGDLS and CDR2 is YYNGEE. The CDR3 length is 17 residues. Trimming shortened V by 0 bases and J by 0 bases, and 13 bases separated the two germline ends. The CDR3 spells CASSVDPSGFSGNTIYF. In DNA form, the CDR3 reads TGTGCCAGCAGCGTAGACCCCTCAGGGTTCTCTGGAAACACCATATATTTT.

In its sample, this clonotype was seen a few times. As DNA, the CDR3 is TGTGCCAGCAGTTACCTCACAGGTTCTGGAAACACCATATATTTT. This gives the protein CASSYLTGSGNTIYF. The chain joins TRBV6-2 or TRBV6-3 to TRBJ1-3; tentatively, D is TRBD1 (5 bases). The CDR3 covers 15 residues. V shed 2 bases and J shed 1 base, with 9 bases lying between them. Germline CDR1 reads MNHEY; CDR2 reads SVGEGT.

This clonotype was seen repeatedly, ten times or more. This chain connects TRBV10-3 to TRBJ1-5; 8 bases fit TRBD1. Germline V lookup: CDR1 ENHRY, CDR2 SYGVKD. The CDR3 consists of 15 residues. The ends lost 5 bases at V and 0 bases at J; junction bases unmatched: 3. This CDR3 reads CAISSGGSSNQPQHF. The CDR3 DNA follows: TGTGCCATCAGTTCAGGGGGCAGTAGCAATCAGCCCCAGCATTTT.

This clonotype showed up just a few times. The rearrangement joins TRBV28 to TRBJ1-6, with a weak D call TRBD1 (5 bases). The V and J ends lost 7 bases and 6 bases respectively, with 10 bases between them. Germline V gene sequence: CDR1 MDHEN, CDR2 SYDVKM. There are 13 residues in the CDR3. CDR3 loop: CASTGAINSPLHF. Here the CDR3 DNA reads TGTGCCAGCACCGGGGCTATTAATTCACCCCTCCACTTT.

Many counts were recorded for this clonotype. This sequence joins TRBV6-2 or TRBV6-3 and TRBJ1-5, with 8 nucleotides matching TRBD1. The CDR3 is made up of 14 amino acids. The germline V gene has CDR1 MNHEY and CDR2 SVGEGT. Trimming removed 2 bases from V and 7 bases from J; junction bases left unmatched: 4. The CDR3 is CASSYQGARQPQHF. The CDR3 nucleotides read TGTGCCAGCAGTTACCAGGGGGCGCGACAGCCCCAGCATTTT.

This clonotype showed up just a few times. The chain carries TRBV6-2 or TRBV6-3 and TRBJ2-5; unclear D gene. V was shortened by 2 bases and J by 4 bases, with 14 bases between the two germline ends. In germline, CDR1 is MNHEY, CDR2 SVGEGT. The CDR3 consists of 15 residues. CDR3 region: CASSYGKTQRETQYF. The CDR3 region has the DNA TGTGCCAGCAGTTACGGGAAAACCCAGAGAGAGACCCAGTACTTC.

This clonotype was observed at least ten times. V is TRBV5-4 and J is TRBJ1-2; 7 bases are shared with TRBD1. Trimming took 4 bases from V and 4 from J; bases not matched to a gene: 7. The CDR3 runs 14 residues. Germline V gene lookup returns CDR1 SGHNT and CDR2 YYREEE (reference sequence). This chain's CDR3 is CASSVRTGSYGYTF. The CDR3 nucleotides are TGTGCCAGCAGCGTCCGGACAGGAAGCTATGGCTACACCTTC.

This clonotype was counted only a few times. V is TRBV12-3 or TRBV12-4 and J is TRBJ1-1; 9 bases fit TRBD1. The CDR3 has 14 residues. Trimming took 6 bases from V and 3 from J; bases not matched to a gene: 5. The DNA of the CDR3 is TGTGCCAGCAGCAGGACAGGGGTGTACACTGAAGCTTTCTTT. It translates to CASSRTGVYTEAFF.

This rearrangement joins TRBV9 to TRBJ2-7; TRBD1 might be the D (6 bases). The CDR3 loop spans 15 amino acids. Germline CDR1 and CDR2: SGDLS and YYNGEE. Trimming stripped 0 bases from V and 1 base from J, with 11 bases between. DNA of the CDR3: TGTGCCAGCAGCGTAGAGAGTGGACAGTCCTACGAGCAGTACTTC. Its translation: CASSVESGQSYEQYF.